The clone carrying this T cell receptor beta chain was observed a few times. No antigen is known for it. The data are from a study of OX40 agonist ivuxolimab in advanced cancers. About the study: Patients undergoing dose escalation presented with hepatocellular carcinoma, melanoma, renal cell or head and neck cancer. Those enrolled were roughly 85% male, with a mean age of approximately 60 years and ages from roughly 20 to 85.

V was clipped by 6 bases and J by 0 bases, with 2 bases between them. The germline CDR1 and CDR2 sequences are SEHNR and FQNEAQ (reference sequence). CDR3 size: 11 residues. Findings and caveats of the study: With doses of 0.1 to 3.0 mg/kg, CD4+ and CD8+ blood T cells had undergone clonal expansion by week 6.

Only in-frame clones appear in the TCRdb table, and some are missing; sequencing was by immunoSEQ multiplex PCR. The data show 30,000 to 40,000 clones, with around 90% seen just once and about 12% held by the top ten. Blood samples were obtained at baseline, cycle 4 day 1, and cycle 7 day 1. The sequence was collected from an adult with an advanced solid tumor such as melanoma, head and neck, liver or kidney cancer. This rearrangement joins TRBV7-9 to TRBJ1-1; the D is unclear. This material consisted of CD4+ or CD8+ T cells sorted from blood, taken in a trial of the OX40 agonist ivuxolimab. The CDR3, as DNA: TGTGCCAGCAGTCTGAACACTGAAGCTTTCTTT. The encoded protein is CASSLNTEAFF.